A single sample gave rise to the 32 T cell receptor beta chains below, sequenced in a study of regulatory dendritic cells for organ transplantation. The protocol was immunoSEQ multiplex PCR, while the TCRdb copy is restricted to in-frame clones and leaves out a portion. The data show about 29,000 clones, about 80% seen once. Sample: memory CD4+ T cells from blood. Subset of the sample: CD45RO+ memory T cells. Every receptor here comes from a human donor in good health.

This chain joins TRBV11-3 and TRBJ2-3; D gene ambiguous. Looked up from germline, CDR1 is SGHNT and CDR2 is YENEEA. This CDR3 has 13 amino acids. Between the trimmed V and J ends, which lost 1 base and 5 bases, there was a span of 7 bases. This chain's CDR3 is CASSLGPGDTQYF. The DNA of the CDR3 is TGTGCCAGCAGCTTAGGGCCCGGAGATACGCAGTATTTT.

The chain uses TRBV28 and TRBJ1-2, with TRBD1 matching over 7 bases. Trimming took 7 bases from V and 8 from J; bases not matched to a gene: 16. The germline V gene encodes CDR1 MDHEN and CDR2 SYDVKM. The CDR3 length is 15 residues. The CDR3 is CASTDTGTEVRGYTF. The CDR3 nucleotides are TGTGCCAGCACCGATACCGGGACAGAGGTTCGCGGCTACACCTTC.

J is TRBJ2-7 and V is TRBV7-3; D gene ambiguous. CDR1 is SGHTA, CDR2 FQGTGA, per germline. The CDR3 loop spans 13 amino acids. V was clipped by 5 bases and J by 0 bases, with 8 bases between them. This CDR3 reads CASSTTTSYEQYF. CDR3 bases: TGTGCCAGCAGCACGACCACCTCCTACGAGCAGTACTTC.

This chain connects TRBV5-6 to TRBJ1-1; 9 nucleotides match TRBD1. Looked up from germline, CDR1 is SGHDT and CDR2 is YYEEEE. V was pared by 1 base and J by 4 bases, with 11 bases of the junction left unmatched. This CDR3 is 17 amino acids long. CDR3 in amino acids: CASSLNRGRLGSTEAFF. The CDR3 coding sequence is TGTGCCAGCAGCTTGAACAGGGGGCGGTTAGGGTCCACTGAAGCTTTCTTT. The full variable domain, with the rest looked up from reference TRBV5-6 and TRBJ1-1, is DAGVTQSPTHLIKTRGQQVTLRCSPKSGHDTVSWYQQALGQGPQFIFQYYEEEERQRGNFPDRFSGHQFPNYSSELNVNALLLGDSALYLCASSLNRGRLGSTEAFFGQGTRLTVV.

The CDR3 coding sequence is TGTGCCAGCAGTTACTCGGCGGGACAGGGTACGCGTGGCTACACCTTC. This translates into CASSYSAGQGTRGYTF. V is TRBV6-5 and J is TRBJ1-2; 9 bases line up with TRBD1. Trimming at V came to 0 bases and at J to 7 bases, leaving 9 bases not matched to a gene. The CDR3 has 16 amino acids. Germline V lookup: CDR1 MNHEY, CDR2 SVGAGI.

J is TRBJ2-5 and V is TRBV2; perhaps TRBD1 as D (7 bases). With 6 bases removed from V and 4 bases from J, the gap between germline ends came to 12 bases. CDR3 length equals 13 residues. Germline lookup yields CDR1 SNHLY and CDR2 FYNNEI. CDR3 amino acids: CASREGAGETQYF. The CDR3 coding sequence is TGTGCCAGCAGGGAGGGGGCGGGAGAGACCCAGTACTTC. Drawing the rest from reference TRBV2 and TRBJ2-5, the complete variable domain is EPEVTQTPSHQVTQMGQEVILRCVPISNHLYFYWYRQILGQKVEFLVSFYNNEISEKSEIFDDQFSVERPDGSNFTLKIRSTKLEDSAMYFCASREGAGETQYFGPGTRLLVL.

The J gene is TRBJ2-3, the V gene TRBV5-4; D not resolved. The CDR3 contains 14 residues. The V end lost 0 bases, the J end lost 2 bases, and 7 bases lay between the germline ends. Germline CDR1 reads SGHNT; CDR2 reads YYREEE (reference sequence). The CDR3 nucleotides read TGTGCCAGCAGCTTGGTTGGCAACACAGATACGCAGTATTTT. Its protein is CASSLVGNTDTQYF.

The chain carries TRBV27 and TRBJ1-2; 8 positions agree with TRBD1. The V gene end was trimmed by 9 bases and the J gene end by 2 bases; junction bases not matched to a gene: 8. Germline CDR1 reads MNHEY; CDR2 reads SMNVEV (reference sequence). This CDR3 has 14 amino acids. Written as DNA, the CDR3 is TGTGCCAGATCAGGGGGCCGTCGGAACTATGGCTACACCTTC. Translated, it gives CARSGGRRNYGYTF.

The J gene is TRBJ2-2, the V gene TRBV4-3; the D is unclear. The CDR3 runs to 14 residues. Trimming pared 1 base from V and 5 bases from J, leaving 8 bases between. CDR1 and CDR2 (germline): LGHNA, YSLEER. CDR3 sequence reads: CASSQGFWTGELFF. Here the CDR3 DNA reads TGCGCCAGCAGCCAAGGTTTCTGGACCGGGGAGCTGTTTTTT.

The chain joins TRBV9 to TRBJ1-1, with D possibly matching TRBD1 (6 bases). Trimming cost V 4 bases and J 1 base, with 14 bases left between them. The CDR3 has 15 residues. Germline V gene sequence: CDR1 SGDLS, CDR2 YYNGEE. The DNA of the CDR3 is TGTGCCAGCAGCCCAACAAGGACAGAGAACACTGAAGCTTTCTTT. It encodes CASSPTRTENTEAFF.

This rearrangement joins TRBV7-6 to TRBJ2-1, with D unresolved. V dropped 6 bases and J dropped 9 bases, with 18 bases sitting between them. This CDR3 spans 14 amino acids. CDR1 is SGHVS, CDR2 FNYEAQ, per germline. CDR3 sequence: CASSLESALREQFF. Here the CDR3 DNA reads TGTGCCAGCAGTTTGGAGTCCGCTCTTCGTGAGCAGTTCTTC.

The chain combines TRBV19 with TRBJ1-1; a possible D gene is TRBD1 (5 bases). This CDR3 region has 13 residues. V was shortened by 10 bases and J by 5 bases, with 17 bases between the two germline ends. Germline V CDR1 and CDR2: LNHDA, SQIVND (reference sequence). Written as DNA, the CDR3 is TGTGCCACCTCGACAGCGGGGCGAACTGAAGCTTTCTTT. Protein sequence: CATSTAGRTEAFF.

The rearrangement uses TRBV7-2 and TRBJ1-1; TRBD1 matches 9 bases. Germline CDR1 is SGHTA and CDR2 is FQGNSA. This CDR3 comprises 14 residues. Losses at the gene ends were 5 bases for V and 11 bases for J; bases not matched to a gene: 12. This CDR3 is CASSPSGQGVRAFF. CDR3 DNA: TGTGCCAGCAGCCCGTCGGGACAGGGCGTGCGGGCTTTCTTT.

The chain's CDR3 is CASSILSDTGELFF. CDR3 nucleotides: TGTGCCAGCAGTATCTTGTCGGACACCGGGGAGCTGTTTTTT. The genes are TRBV6-5 and TRBJ2-2; the D is unclear. The CDR3 is 14 amino acids. Trimming left V 5 bases short and J 3 bases short, with 10 bases between. Germline V lookup: CDR1 MNHEY, CDR2 SVGAGI.

The J gene is TRBJ2-3, the V gene TRBV28, with D uncertain. Trimming stripped 2 bases from V and 2 bases from J, with 2 bases between. This CDR3 comprises 12 residues. Germline CDR1 is MDHEN and CDR2 is SYDVKM. As DNA, the CDR3 is TGTGCCAGCAGTTTACTCACAGATACGCAGTATTTT. It translates to CASSLLTDTQYF.

This clone was recorded a few times. This rearrangement joins TRBV21-1 to TRBJ2-3; the tabulated D call, TRBD2, remains unverified against the DNA. TRBV21-1 is shown as a pseudogene. CDR3 length: 18 amino acids. CDR3 in amino acids: CATWASGGNFPHTDTQYF. CDR3 DNA: TGTGCCACGTGGGCTAGCGGAGGTAACTTCCCCCACACAGATACGCAGTATTTT.

The chain combines TRBV4-1 with TRBJ2-6; unclear D gene. CDR3 length equals 14 residues. Per the germline V gene, CDR1 is MGHRA and CDR2 is YSYEKL. Trimming cost V 2 bases and J 0 bases, with 2 bases left between them. The CDR3 region has the DNA TGCGCCAGCAGCCAAATCTCTGGGGCCAACGTCCTGACTTTC. Residues: CASSQISGANVLTF.

This chain joins TRBV5-5 and TRBJ2-3; the D is unclear. CDR1 and CDR2 (germline): SGHKS, YYEKEE (reference sequence). Trimming cost V 0 bases and J 4 bases, with 9 bases left between them. This CDR3 is 14 amino acids long. The CDR3 here is CASSLESRADTQYF. CDR3 DNA sequence: TGTGCCAGCAGCTTGGAGAGCCGCGCAGATACGCAGTATTTT.

The CDR3 loop is CASSRIRQDLETQYF. CDR3 coding DNA: TGTGCCAGCTCACGAATCCGACAGGACCTCGAGACCCAGTACTTC. This chain connects TRBV18 to TRBJ2-5, with D perhaps matching TRBD1 (6 bases). The V end was cut by 4 bases, the J end by 5 bases, with 17 bases between. The CDR3 runs to 15 residues. Germline V gives CDR1 KGHSH, CDR2 LQKENI. Together with reference TRBV18 and TRBJ2-5, the CDR3 gives the full variable domain: NAGVMQNPRHLVRRRGQEARLRCSPMKGHSHVYWYRQLPEEGLKFMVYLQKENIIDESGMPKERFSAEFPKEGPSILRIQQVVRGDSAAYFCASSRIRQDLETQYFGPGTRLLVL.

The chain joins TRBV27 to TRBJ1-4, with D unclear. Trimming stripped 0 bases from V and 0 bases from J, with 11 bases between. This CDR3 comprises 17 residues. The germline gives CDR1 MNHEY, CDR2 SMNVEV (reference sequence). DNA for the CDR3: TGTGCCAGCAGTTTATCGGGTTGGGGTCCAACTAATGAAAAACTGTTTTTT. As protein: CASSLSGWGPTNEKLFF. Looking up the rest from reference TRBV27 and TRBJ1-4 gives the full variable domain: EAQVTQNPRYLITVTGKKLTVTCSQNMNHEYMSWYRQDPGLGLRQIYYSMNVEVTDKGDVPEGYKVSRKEKRNFPLILESPSPNQTSLYFCASSLSGWGPTNEKLFFGSGTQLSVL.

J is TRBJ2-2 and V is TRBV19; perhaps TRBD1 as D (6 bases). The CDR3 totals 13 residues. Germline V gives CDR1 LNHDA, CDR2 SQIVND (reference sequence). The V and J ends lost 4 bases and 5 bases respectively, with 8 bases between them. CDR3 sequence: CASSRTETGELFF. The CDR3, as DNA: TGTGCCAGTAGTAGGACAGAGACCGGGGAGCTGTTTTTT.

The J gene is TRBJ2-5, the V gene TRBV25-1; a possible D gene is TRBD2 (5 bases). The CDR3 runs 13 residues. V lost 6 bases and J lost 5, with 13 bases in between. The germline V gene has CDR1 MGHDK and CDR2 SYGVNS. The DNA of the CDR3 is TGTGCCAGCAGACGCGGGTCGGAGGAGACCCAGTACTTC. Its translation: CASRRGSEETQYF.

The V gene is TRBV5-1, the J gene TRBJ1-2; no clear D. The CDR3 spans 13 residues. V lost 4 bases, J lost 3 bases, and 10 bases lay in between. Germline CDR1 SGHRS, CDR2 YFSETQ. The CDR3 DNA sequence: TGCGCCAGCAGCCCGGCCCGGGACTATGGCTACACCTTC. It yields the protein CASSPARDYGYTF.

Points on this clone: One junction end disagrees with the germline gene, perhaps due to a read error. The chain couples TRBV7-7 to TRBJ2-5; 7 bases line up with TRBD2. Germline-derived CDR1 and CDR2 are SSHAT and FNYEAQ (reference sequence). The CDR3 spans 12 residues. CDR3 DNA: TGTGCTAGCAGCCCGGCCGGCGGGAGTCCCTACTTC. Translating it yields CASSPAGGSPYF.

This clone has only one observation. The rearrangement joins TRBV6-5 to TRBJ1-2; TRBD1 might be the D (6 bases). Germline-derived CDR1 and CDR2 are MNHEY and SVGAGI. The CDR3 has 14 amino acids. V lost 5 bases to trimming and J lost 0 bases, with 10 bases between them. In nucleotides, the CDR3 is TGTGCCAGCAGTCAGGGGTCTACTAACTATGGCTACACCTTC. This gives the protein CASSQGSTNYGYTF.

In its sample, this clone was seen once. The chain is built from TRBV29-1 and TRBJ2-1; no reliable D call. The V gene lost 7 bases and the J gene lost 8 bases, with 21 bases spanning the gap. The germline CDR1 and CDR2 sequences are SQVTM and ANQGSEA. The CDR3 consists of 14 residues. The CDR3: CSASLGGPPDEQFF. As DNA, the CDR3 is TGCAGCGCCTCCCTCGGTGGCCCCCCCGATGAGCAGTTCTTC.

This chain connects TRBV11-2 to TRBJ1-1; D gene ambiguous. Germline loops: CDR1 SGHAT, CDR2 FQNNGV. V lost 3 bases and J lost 3, with 8 bases in between. There are 13 residues in the CDR3. CDR3 nucleotide sequence: TGTGCCAGCAGCTTGGAACCGTACACTGAAGCTTTCTTT. It specifies CASSLEPYTEAFF.

This chain connects TRBV7-9 to TRBJ2-2, with D possibly being TRBD1 (6 bases). Looked up from germline, CDR1 is SEHNR and CDR2 is FQNEAQ (reference sequence). Trimming pared 3 bases from V and 3 bases from J, leaving 11 bases between. CDR3 length equals 15 residues. Written as DNA, the CDR3 is TGTGCCAGCAGCTTCCGGGACACATACACCGGGGAGCTGTTTTTT. This encodes CASSFRDTYTGELFF.

The V and J genes are TRBV2 and TRBJ1-2; possible D gene TRBD1, 6 bases. Germline lookup yields CDR1 SNHLY and CDR2 FYNNEI. CDR3 length: 14 residues. V was trimmed by 7 bases and J by 3 bases, leaving 15 bases between them. CDR3 DNA sequence: TGTGCCAGCATTGCTTGGGGGGCTCACTATGGCTACACCTTC. This gives the protein CASIAWGAHYGYTF.

This chain joins TRBV7-6 and TRBJ2-1, with D perhaps matching TRBD2 (5 bases). Germline CDR1 SGHVS, CDR2 FNYEAQ. V shed 4 bases and J shed 7 bases, with 17 bases lying between them. CDR3 length equals 15 residues. In nucleotides, the CDR3 is TGTGCCAGCAGCTCCCAACATCTAGCCCCAAATGAGCAGTTCTTC. This sequence encodes CASSSQHLAPNEQFF.

The rearrangement joins TRBV7-9 to TRBJ1-4, with no clear D. This CDR3 comprises 14 residues. V lost 1 base and J lost 8, with 11 bases in between. Germline V CDR1 and CDR2: SEHNR, FQNEAQ (reference sequence). DNA for the CDR3: TGTGCCAGCAGCTTAGTAGGGCCCGGGGAAAAACTGTTTTTT. Translating gives CASSLVGPGEKLFF.

The chain uses TRBV6-1 and TRBJ2-7; 10 bases map to TRBD2. V shed 10 bases, J shed 4 bases, and the junction held 13 bases outside the gene matches. Germline V gene data show CDR1 as MNHNS and CDR2 as SASEGT. CDR3 length: 15 amino acids. The CDR3, as DNA: TGTGCCACCAAACCTTCTAGCGGGAGTTTTTACGAGCAGTACTTC. It is translated as CATKPSSGSFYEQYF.